The 24 T cell receptor beta chains reported below all come from one sample, sequenced in a study of regulatory T cells in long-lasting Graves disease. As for time point: newly diagnosed GD, antithyroid drugs for less than 3 months. Extracted RNA from PBMCs served as the source of the TCR library. iRepertoire HTBI primers and Arm-PCR of CDR3 regions built TCR beta libraries. From the multiplex PCR reads, TCRdb called clonotypes with MiXCR, one entry per CDR3 protein. The data hold approximately 210,000 distinct CDR3 sequences, with about 18% observed a single time. The sample in question was peripheral blood mononuclear cells (PBMCs), obtained at new diagnosis, from a patient treated with antithyroid drugs. The receptors originated from a female donor with Graves disease.

This clonotype occurred many times. The V call is TRBV20-1, the J call TRBJ1-4; D remains ambiguous. In germline, CDR1 is DFQATT, CDR2 SNEGSKA (reference sequence). The CDR3 length is 17 residues. V was trimmed by 1 base and J by 0 bases, leaving 15 bases between them. The CDR3 spells CSARVSLPRATNEKLFF. The CDR3, as DNA: TGCAGTGCTAGAGTGAGCCTCCCTCGGGCAACTAATGAAAAACTGTTTTTT.

This clonotype appeared many times. At one boundary the junction diverges from the germline segment, which might be a read error. This chain uses TRBV9 with TRBJ2-7, with D uncertain. Germline lookup yields CDR1 SGDLS and CDR2 YYNGEE. This CDR3 has 16 amino acids. CDR3: CASSSPRSAGTYEQYF. CDR3 DNA: TGCGCCAGCAGCTCACCTAGGTCGGCAGGAACCTACGAGCAGTACTTC. Filled out from reference TRBV9 and TRBJ2-7, the complete variable domain reads DSGVTQTPKHLITATGQRVTLRCSPRSGDLSVYWYQQSLDQGLQFLIQYYNGEERAKGNILERFSAQQFPDLHSELNLSSLELGDSALYFCASSSPRSAGTYEQYFGPGTRLTVT.

This clonotype was found many times. The chain uses TRBV5-6 and TRBJ1-1; D may be TRBD1 (6 bases). Trimming removed 0 bases from V and 1 base from J, with 10 bases in between. CDR3 length: 15 residues. Germline V gives CDR1 SGHDT, CDR2 YYEEEE. The CDR3 is CASSLGDRTNTEAFF. DNA for the CDR3: TGTGCCAGCAGCTTGGGTGACAGGACGAACACTGAAGCTTTCTTT.

This clonotype came up many times. The V and J genes are TRBV6-2 or TRBV6-3 and TRBJ2-7; D is ambiguous. The V gene lost 0 bases and the J gene lost 6 bases, with 15 bases spanning the gap. Per germline, CDR1 MNHEY and CDR2 SVGEGT. The CDR3 runs 15 residues. In DNA, the CDR3 is TGTGCCAGCAGTTACTCTCCCCAGTTTTTAGTCGAGCAGTACTTC. Amino acids: CASSYSPQFLVEQYF.

The chain links TRBV6-1 to TRBJ1-5, with no clear D. CDR1 and CDR2 (germline): MNHNS, SASEGT. Trimming took 5 bases from V and 2 from J, leaving 13 bases between them. The CDR3 sequence is 15 residues long. The CDR3 is CASSNKRVGNQPQHF. In DNA, the CDR3 is TGTGCCAGCAGTAATAAAAGGGTCGGCAATCAGCCCCAGCATTTT.

This clonotype was detected ten times or more. The chain's CDR3 is CASSFYGGQETQYF. Written as DNA, the CDR3 is TGTGCCAGCAGTTTCTACGGGGGCCAAGAGACCCAGTACTTC. The chain is built from TRBV28 and TRBJ2-5, with D tentatively TRBD2 (6 bases). The CDR3 has 14 amino acids. Germline CDR1 MDHEN, CDR2 SYDVKM. Trimming stripped 3 bases from V and 1 base from J, with 9 bases between.

Regarding this clonotype: A single base separates this from a much larger clone, so it may be a read error. Without the conserved terminal phenylalanine or tryptophan, this CDR3 likely stems from a read error. The chain is built from TRBV20-1 and TRBJ2-5; D ambiguous. V dropped 0 bases and J dropped 2 bases, with 7 bases sitting between them. Germline CDR1 DFQATT, CDR2 SNEGSKA (reference sequence). CDR3 length: 13 amino acids. The CDR3 nucleotides are TGCAGTGCTAGAGATGGTTATCAAGAGACCCAGTACTCC. Residues: CSARDGYQETQYS.

There are many counts of this clonotype. V usage is TRBV5-1 and J usage is TRBJ1-4, with 8 bases fitting TRBD1. The CDR3 has 14 amino acids. The J segment lost 10 bases and the V segment lost 4 bases, leaving 9 bases of the junction unmatched. Germline V gene lookup returns CDR1 SGHRS and CDR2 YFSETQ. This CDR3 reads CASSVYRGVSKLFF. As DNA, the CDR3 is TGCGCCAGCAGCGTCTACAGGGGGGTGTCAAAACTGTTTTTT.

This clonotype came up many times. This chain links TRBV10-3 with TRBJ1-6; D is ambiguous. Germline V CDR1 and CDR2: ENHRY, SYGVKD. This CDR3 contains 15 residues. Trimming stripped 0 bases from V and 6 bases from J, with 9 bases between. The CDR3 DNA reads as TGTGCCATCAGTGAGTCGACGCCTGGTAATTCACCCCTCCACTTT. Its protein is CAISESTPGNSPLHF.

As regards this clonotype: Being one base from a much bigger clone, this may be a read error. The chain combines TRBV29-1 with TRBJ2-1, with D uncertain. Germline CDR1 is SQVTM and CDR2 is ANQGSEA. This CDR3 has 10 amino acids. The chain's CDR3 is CSSRSNKQFF. CDR3 nucleotide sequence: TGCAGCTCGCGGAGCAATAAGCAGTTCTTC.

The chain has TRBV4-1 and TRBJ2-5, with 10 bases lining up with TRBD1. Germline values: CDR1 MGHRA, CDR2 YSYEKL. The V gene end was trimmed by 10 bases and the J gene end by 2 bases; junction bases not matched to a gene: 10. The CDR3 length is 15 residues. Here the CDR3 DNA reads TGCGCCAACAGTCAGGACAGGGGGGTACAAGAGACCCAGTACTTC. Its protein product is CANSQDRGVQETQYF.

Worth noting for this clonotype: This could be a read error, since a much larger clone is one nucleotide away. The chain combines TRBV6-2 or TRBV6-3 with TRBJ2-1, with 11 bases identical to TRBD2. Per germline, CDR1 MNHEY and CDR2 SVGEGT. The CDR3 runs to 16 residues. The CDR3 coding sequence is TGTGCCAGCAGTTACGAAGGGACTAGCGGTTACAGTGAGCAGTTCTTC. Translation gives CASSYEGTSGYSEQFF.

In this sample, this clonotype turned up many times. V gene TRBV6-1 combines with J gene TRBJ1-4; D call uncertain. Trimming stripped 8 bases from V and 13 bases from J, with 14 bases between. The CDR3 extends over 11 amino acids. CDR1 and CDR2 from the germline V gene are MNHNS and SASEGT. CDR3 DNA sequence: TGTGCCAGCGGTGGATCCCTGCCACTGTTTTTT. Protein product: CASGGSLPLFF.

This clonotype was recorded many times. The chain combines TRBV2 with TRBJ1-4, with D hard to call. The CDR3 is 12 residues long. Per germline, CDR1 SNHLY and CDR2 FYNNEI. Trimming removed 7 bases at V and 8 bases at J, with 11 bases between. Here the CDR3 DNA reads TGTGCCAGCAATGGAGGTGGCGAAAAACTGTTTTTT. Its protein is CASNGGGEKLFF.

This clonotype came up many times. The chain has TRBV2 and TRBJ2-5; D is possibly TRBD2 (5 bases). This CDR3 comprises 13 residues. With 5 bases removed from V and 2 bases from J, the gap between germline ends came to 9 bases. The V gene's germline CDR1 is SNHLY and CDR2 FYNNEI. The CDR3 sequence is CASSSGLQETQYF. The CDR3 nucleotides are TGTGCCAGCAGTAGCGGACTTCAAGAGACCCAGTACTTC.

This clonotype was seen repeatedly, ten times or more. This chain joins TRBV18 and TRBJ2-2, with 7 bases matching TRBD2. CDR1 KGHSH and CDR2 LQKENI come from the germline V gene. This CDR3 spans 16 amino acids. V shed 4 bases and J 0 bases; nucleotides not matched to a gene: 5. The CDR3 is CASSLSGLANTGELFF. CDR3 nucleotide sequence: TGTGCCAGCTCACTCAGCGGACTAGCGAACACCGGGGAGCTGTTTTTT.

This clonotype was counted ten times or more. The chain couples TRBV10-2 to TRBJ1-1; D gene unclear. The germline V gene encodes CDR1 WSHSY and CDR2 SAAADI. V was trimmed by 0 bases and J by 1 base, leaving 9 bases between them. CDR3 length equals 15 residues. The CDR3 bases are TGCGCCAGCAGTGAGTCTAGGGTGGGGAACACTGAAGCTTTCTTT. It encodes CASSESRVGNTEAFF.

This clonotype was picked up many times. The J gene is TRBJ1-2, the V gene TRBV11-3; possibly TRBD1 for D (6 bases). This CDR3 spans 12 amino acids. Trimming pared 5 bases from V and 4 bases from J, leaving 8 bases between. Germline V lookup: CDR1 SGHNT, CDR2 YENEEA. The CDR3 spells CASSKGVYGYTF. Written as DNA, the CDR3 is TGTGCCAGCAGCAAGGGGGTCTATGGCTACACCTTC. Supplemented by reference TRBV11-3 and TRBJ1-2, the full variable domain reads EAGVVQSPRYKIIEKKQPVAFWCNPISGHNTLYWYLQNLGQGPELLIRYENEEAVDDSQLPKDRFSAERLKGVDSTLKIQPAELGDSAVYLCASSKGVYGYTFGSGTRLTVV.

This clonotype was seen repeatedly, ten times or more. V is TRBV25-1 and J is TRBJ2-3; D might be TRBD1 (6 bases). Germline-derived CDR1 and CDR2 are MGHDK and SYGVNS. The CDR3 is made up of 17 amino acids. V was shortened by 4 bases and J by 1 base, with 18 bases between the two germline ends. CDR3 coding DNA: TGTGCCAGCAGTGGAGAACGGACAGCGTGGGGCACAGATACGCAGTATTTT. This gives the protein CASSGERTAWGTDTQYF.

This clonotype was recorded many times. The chain links TRBV15 to TRBJ2-1, with 9 nucleotides matching TRBD2. The CDR3 length is 15 residues. J gave up 6 bases and V 0 bases, and 3 bases lay outside the gene matches. CDR1 is LNHNV, CDR2 YYDKDF, per germline (reference sequence). The CDR3 is CATSRDGGRANEQFF. DNA for the CDR3: TGTGCCACCAGCAGAGATGGCGGGAGGGCCAATGAGCAGTTCTTC.

This clonotype was counted ten times or more. The chain has TRBV7-9 and TRBJ1-1, with D tentatively TRBD1 (5 bases). V was pared by 5 bases and J by 1 base, with 20 bases between. Germline V gene sequence: CDR1 SEHNR, CDR2 FQNEAQ (reference sequence). The CDR3 totals 17 residues. The DNA of the CDR3 is TGTGCCAGCAGCGTCGTTCAGGGCAGGGCTCGGAACACTGAAGCTTTCTTT. Its translation is CASSVVQGRARNTEAFF.

The genes are TRBV27 and TRBJ2-2, with D possibly called TRBD1 or TRBD2 (5 bases each). The CDR3 consists of 13 residues. V was trimmed by 10 bases and J by 3 bases, leaving 12 bases between them. Germline CDR1 and CDR2: MNHEY and SMNVEV (reference sequence). This chain's CDR3 is CATRVGDTGELFF. In DNA form, the CDR3 reads TGTGCCACCAGGGTGGGGGACACCGGGGAGCTGTTTTTT.

The sample holds many counts of this clonotype. The chain joins TRBV6-1 to TRBJ1-5; 8 nucleotides line up with TRBD1. The CDR3 totals 14 residues. Per germline, CDR1 MNHNS and CDR2 SASEGT. V lost 2 bases, J lost 5 bases, and 2 bases stayed unmatched. CDR3 sequence reads: CASSELTGDQPQHF. DNA of the CDR3: TGTGCCAGCAGTGAACTGACAGGGGATCAGCCCCAGCATTTT.

This clonotype occurred many times. The CDR3 spells CASRLRERQYF. For the CDR3, the DNA is TGTGCCAGCAGGCTCCGGGAGAGGCAGTACTTC. The rearrangement joins TRBV2 to TRBJ2-7; D possibly corresponds to TRBD2 (6 bases). The CDR3 consists of 11 residues. Trimming shortened V by 6 bases and J by 9 bases, and 12 bases separated the two germline ends. Germline V gene sequence: CDR1 SNHLY, CDR2 FYNNEI.